One sample yielded the 20 T cell receptor beta chains listed below, sequenced in a study of T cells in Graves' hyperthyroidism and ophthalmopathy. Regions amplified from RNA transcripts were the TCR beta CDR3 regions. RT-PCR in the first round (using the HTBI primer set) targeted the TCR CDR3. In TCRdb, the multiplex PCR reads were re-called with MiXCR into one record per CDR3 protein. The sample holds approximately 300,000 distinct CDR3 sequences, over 15% seen once. Sequenced sample: blood. The receptor source for this set is a man aged 25 to 45 with Graves' hyperthyroidism.

CDR3 loop: CASSRDRGTEKLFF. The CDR3 DNA sequence: TGTGCCAGCAGCCGGGACAGGGGAACTGAAAAACTGTTTTTT. The chain uses TRBV7-9 and TRBJ1-4; 10 nucleotides match TRBD1. Germline V gene lookup returns CDR1 SEHNR and CDR2 FQNEAQ (reference sequence). Trimming took 5 bases from V and 7 from J; bases not matched to a gene: 4. The CDR3 runs 14 residues.

The table lists this clonotype with many counts. This chain joins TRBV5-1 and TRBJ2-2; TRBD2 aligns across 12 bases. V lost 2 bases and J lost 3; bases outside the gene matches: 2. This CDR3 has 16 amino acids. Germline CDR1 and CDR2: SGHRS and YFSETQ. The CDR3 DNA sequence: TGCGCCAGCAGCTTTAGACTAGCGGGAGACACCGGGGAGCTGTTTTTT. Protein product: CASSFRLAGDTGELFF.

The chain links TRBV7-3 to TRBJ2-2; possibly TRBD1 for D (6 bases). Looked up from germline, CDR1 is SGHTA and CDR2 is FQGTGA. The CDR3 extends over 17 amino acids. V was trimmed by 5 bases and J by 1 base, leaving 17 bases between them. In nucleotides, the CDR3 is TGTGCCAGCAGCGCGAGAGGTGGGACACTGAACACCGGGGAGCTGTTTTTT. It codes for CASSARGGTLNTGELFF.

This clonotype turned up a few times. The chain uses TRBV9 and TRBJ2-1, with 7 bases matching TRBD2. The CDR3 contains 15 residues. V lost 4 bases to trimming and J lost 0 bases; unmatched junction nucleotides: 4. Germline CDR1 is SGDLS and CDR2 is YYNGEE. CDR3 protein: CASSPGGGSYNEQFF. The DNA for the CDR3 is TGTGCCAGCAGCCCAGGCGGGGGCTCCTACAATGAGCAGTTCTTC.

This chain links TRBV18 with TRBJ1-4; D is unclear. Trimming took off 5 bases at V and 7 bases at J, with 20 bases between the two ends. The germline V gene has CDR1 KGHSH and CDR2 LQKENI. The CDR3 covers 16 residues. The CDR3, as DNA: TGTGCCAGCTCATCACAACCTTCCGGATCAGGTGAAAAACTGTTTTTT. This codes for CASSSQPSGSGEKLFF.

The table lists this clonotype with a few counts. J is TRBJ2-7 and V is TRBV6-1, with a weak D call TRBD2 (6 bases). The CDR3 spans 11 residues. Germline V gene sequence: CDR1 MNHNS, CDR2 SASEGT. Trimming left V 7 bases short and J 5 bases short, with 9 bases between. CDR3 bases: TGTGCCAGCATGACGGGAGACGAGCAGTACTTC. It is translated as CASMTGDEQYF.

This clonotype came up many times. The gene calls are TRBV7-8 and TRBJ2-6, with D possibly being TRBD1 (6 bases). From germline, CDR1 is SGHVS and CDR2 FQNEAQ. The length of the CDR3 is 16 residues. The V gene lost 3 bases and the J gene lost 4 bases, with 13 bases spanning the gap. The CDR3 is CASSLITGSGANVLTF. The CDR3 DNA follows: TGTGCCAGCAGCTTGATTACAGGGTCCGGGGCCAACGTCCTGACTTTC.

Many counts were recorded for this clonotype. This chain connects TRBV11-3 to TRBJ2-5; no definite D call. The V gene lost 2 bases and the J gene lost 6 bases, with 4 bases spanning the gap. Looked up from germline, CDR1 is SGHNT and CDR2 is YENEEA. The CDR3 consists of 11 residues. In DNA form, the CDR3 reads TGTGCCAGCAGCTTACGTAAGACCCAGTACTTC. This encodes CASSLRKTQYF. Full variable domain (missing parts from reference TRBV11-3 and TRBJ2-5): EAGVVQSPRYKIIEKKQPVAFWCNPISGHNTLYWYLQNLGQGPELLIRYENEEAVDDSQLPKDRFSAERLKGVDSTLKIQPAELGDSAVYLCASSLRKTQYFGPGTRLLVL.

A remark on this clonotype: This may come from a read error, since a much larger clone is one base off. Without the conserved terminal phenylalanine or tryptophan, this CDR3 likely stems from a read error. V gene TRBV11-1 combines with J gene TRBJ2-7; 10 positions agree with TRBD1. This CDR3 is built from 14 residues. The V gene end was trimmed by 5 bases and the J gene end by 4 bases; junction bases not matched to a gene: 5. From germline, CDR1 is SGHAT and CDR2 FQDESV (reference sequence). The CDR3 coding sequence is TGTGCCAGCAGCCCCTGGGACAGGGGATACGAGCAGTACCTC. Amino acids: CASSPWDRGYEQYL.

Ten or more counts support this clonotype. This sequence joins TRBV30 and TRBJ1-2; 9 positions agree with TRBD1. The V and J ends lost 2 bases and 5 bases, in that order; junction bases with no gene match: 6. Per the germline V gene, CDR1 is GTSNPN and CDR2 is SVGIG (reference sequence). The CDR3 loop spans 14 amino acids. CDR3 sequence reads: CAWSRGTGRYGYTF. The DNA for the CDR3 is TGTGCCTGGAGTCGGGGGACAGGGAGATATGGCTACACCTTC.

The chain joins TRBV19 to TRBJ1-2, with 7 bases matching TRBD1. The germline CDR1 and CDR2 sequences are LNHDA and SQIVND (reference sequence). The trim removed 5 bases at V and 3 bases at J, leaving 3 bases unmatched. The CDR3 is 13 residues long. This CDR3 reads CASSVTGDYGYTF. In DNA form, the CDR3 reads TGTGCCAGTAGTGTCACAGGGGACTATGGCTACACCTTC.

This clonotype showed up just a few times. V usage is TRBV20-1 and J usage is TRBJ2-5, with 7 bases matching TRBD1. V trimming: 6 bases; J trimming: 2 bases; junction bases outside the gene matches: 12. From germline, CDR1 is DFQATT and CDR2 SNEGSKA (reference sequence). The CDR3 runs to 15 residues. The CDR3 spells CSAERSGQIQETQYF. The CDR3, as DNA: TGCAGTGCCGAGAGGTCGGGACAGATACAAGAGACCCAGTACTTC.

This clonotype showed up many times. CDR3 region: CASSLDLPSGRATYNEQFF. CDR3 nucleotide sequence: TGTGCCAGCAGCTTAGATCTGCCTAGCGGGAGGGCCACGTACAATGAGCAGTTCTTC. V and J are TRBV11-2 and TRBJ2-1; 12 bases agree with TRBD2. This CDR3 is 19 amino acids long. The V gene's germline CDR1 is SGHAT and CDR2 FQNNGV. J was trimmed by 4 bases and V by 0 bases; bases with no gene match: 10.

This clonotype was detected ten times or more. V is TRBV27 and J is TRBJ2-3; 8 bases align to TRBD2. The CDR3 loop spans 19 amino acids. V lost 3 bases, J lost 2 bases, and 16 bases stayed unmatched. Germline values: CDR1 MNHEY, CDR2 SMNVEV (reference sequence). For the CDR3, the DNA is TGTGCCAGCAGTTTTTGGCGGGAGGTCACGGGCCCGTACACAGATACGCAGTATTTT. Translated, it gives CASSFWREVTGPYTDTQYF.

This clonotype showed up many times. This chain connects TRBV29-1 to TRBJ2-2, with a possible D match to TRBD1 (5 bases). V dropped 2 bases and J dropped 7 bases, with 11 bases sitting between them. This CDR3 has 13 residues. Germline V CDR1 and CDR2: SQVTM, ANQGSEA. The CDR3 DNA sequence: TGCAGCGTTGAACTTAGGGGATACGGGGAGCTGTTTTTT. Translating it yields CSVELRGYGELFF.

Turning to this clonotype: A much larger clone differs by one base, so this may be a read error. CDR3 DNA: TGTGCCAGCAGCTTAGATATTGCGGGAGTCTACGAGCCGTACTTC. Protein: CASSLDIAGVYEPYF. This sequence joins TRBV11-2 and TRBJ2-7, with TRBD2 matching over 7 bases. This CDR3 contains 15 residues. Germline V lookup: CDR1 SGHAT, CDR2 FQNNGV.

The sample holds many counts of this clonotype. The gene calls are TRBV7-3 and TRBJ2-6; D may be TRBD2 (6 bases). V was shortened by 9 bases and J by 1 base, with 19 bases between the two germline ends. The CDR3 is 17 residues long. The germline CDR1 and CDR2 sequences are SGHTA and FQGTGA. The CDR3 DNA reads as TGTGCCAGTTCCCTTGGCGGGGCGGGGTCTGGGGCCAACGTCCTGACTTTC. Its protein product is CASSLGGAGSGANVLTF. Drawing the rest from reference TRBV7-3 and TRBJ2-6, the complete variable domain is GAGVSQTPSNKVTEKGKYVELRCDPISGHTALYWYRQSLGQGPEFLIYFQGTGAADDSGLPNDRFFAVRPEGSVSTLKIQRTERGDSAVYLCASSLGGAGSGANVLTFGAGSRLTVL.

At least ten counts were recorded for this clonotype. The V call is TRBV2, the J call TRBJ2-2; unclear D gene. The CDR3 runs to 15 residues. CDR1 is SNHLY and CDR2 is FYNNEI in the germline V gene. The V and J ends lost 4 bases and 1 base respectively, with 10 bases between them. The CDR3: CASSARRKNTGELFF. CDR3 nucleotides: TGTGCCAGCAGTGCTAGGCGTAAGAACACCGGGGAGCTGTTTTTT.

This clonotype was seen many times. The V and J genes are TRBV7-6 and TRBJ1-1; 7 nucleotides align to TRBD1. This CDR3 comprises 14 residues. V lost 6 bases to trimming and J lost 9 bases; unmatched junction nucleotides: 13. Per the germline V gene, CDR1 is SGHVS and CDR2 is FNYEAQ. CDR3: CASSPRGAGGKAFF. CDR3 nucleotide sequence: TGTGCCAGCAGTCCCCGGGGCGCAGGGGGAAAAGCTTTCTTT. The variable domain in full, with the rest retrieved from reference TRBV7-6 and TRBJ1-1, is GAGVSQSPRYKVTKRGQDVALRCDPISGHVSLYWYRQALGQGPEFLTYFNYEAQQDKSGLPNDRFSAERPEGSISTLTIQRTEQRDSAMYRCASSPRGAGGKAFFGQGTRLTVV.

This clonotype was seen more than once but under ten times. The chain carries TRBV2 and TRBJ2-7, with D unresolved. CDR1 SNHLY and CDR2 FYNNEI come from the germline V gene. The CDR3 is 14 residues long. V shed 7 bases and J shed 5 bases, with 18 bases lying between them. This chain's CDR3 is CASKVGQSRHEQYF. DNA for the CDR3: TGTGCCAGCAAGGTAGGGCAGAGCCGGCACGAGCAGTACTTC.